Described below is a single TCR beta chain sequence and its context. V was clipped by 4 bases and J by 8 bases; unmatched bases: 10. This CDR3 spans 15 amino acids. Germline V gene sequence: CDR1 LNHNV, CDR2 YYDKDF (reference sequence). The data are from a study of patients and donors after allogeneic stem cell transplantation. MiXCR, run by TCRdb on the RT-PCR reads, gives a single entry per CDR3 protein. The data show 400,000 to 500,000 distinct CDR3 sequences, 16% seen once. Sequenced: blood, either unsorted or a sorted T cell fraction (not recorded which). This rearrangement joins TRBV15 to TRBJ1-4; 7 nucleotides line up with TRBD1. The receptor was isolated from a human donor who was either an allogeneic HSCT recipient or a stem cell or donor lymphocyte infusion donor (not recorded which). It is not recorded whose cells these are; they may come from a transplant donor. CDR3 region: CATSTRQGRNEKLFF. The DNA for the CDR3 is TGTGCCACCAGCACCAGACAGGGTAGGAACGAAAAACTGTTTTTT.